These T cell receptor beta chains were read from a single sample in a study of cytomegalovirus exposure and HLA in healthy donors. Sequencing used immunoSEQ multiplex PCR; TCRdb keeps in-frame clones, though not all of them. This table holds fewer than 200,000 clones, approximately 78% found once. Sample: PBMCs. These receptor sequences come from a girl aged 2 to 10 in good health and CMV-seropositive. Both conserved end residues are part of each CDR3. A D gene is named only where the DNA matches it firmly. Clone size is stated in some rows and not others, as once, few, many or a class when expanded.

D	V	size	J	CDR3	DNA
TRBD1	TRBV11-2	once	TRBJ2-2	CASSRRGTGGFDGELFF	TGTGCCAGCAGCCGAAGAGGGACAGGGGGCTTTGACGGGGAGCTGTTTTTT
TRBD2	TRBV29-1	few	TRBJ2-1	CSAGGGDHNEQFF	TGCAGCGCGGGAGGGGGGGACCACAATGAGCAGTTCTTC
-	TRBV6-6	-	TRBJ1-2	CASSVNGEGTSYGYTF	TGTGCCAGCAGCGTCAATGGAGAGGGAACGAGCTATGGCTACACCTTC
-	TRBV9	once	TRBJ1-1	CASSVGTKANTEAFF	TGTGCCAGCAGCGTAGGGACAAAGGCGAACACTGAAGCTTTCTTT
-	TRBV7-9	few	TRBJ1-2	CASSLGGTYGYTF	TGTGCCAGCAGCTTGGGAGGGACCTATGGCTACACCTTC
-	TRBV4-2	-	TRBJ1-2	CASSQDRDYGYTF	TGTGCCAGCAGCCAAGATCGGGACTATGGCTACACCTTC
-	TRBV30	-	TRBJ1-3	CAWTHSGRSGNTIYF	TGTGCCTGGACCCACTCAGGGCGCTCTGGAAACACCATATATTTT
TRBD2	TRBV5-5	-	TRBJ2-2	CASSLASGSAGELFF	TGTGCCAGCAGCTTGGCCAGCGGGAGTGCCGGGGAGCTGTTTTTT
-	TRBV2	once	TRBJ1-4	CASRQGRGEKLFF	TGTGCCAGCAGGCAAGGACGGGGTGAAAAACTGTTTTTT
-	TRBV10-1	-	TRBJ2-7	CASSSGLLYEQYF	TGCGCCAGCAGTTCGGGACTCCTCTACGAGCAGTACTTC
-	TRBV5-4	-	TRBJ1-1	CASRWTIEAFF	TGTGCCAGCAGATGGACAATTGAAGCTTTCTTT
TRBD1	TRBV19	-	TRBJ2-1	CASSITDRGYFNEQFF	TGTGCCAGTAGTATAACGGACAGGGGTTATTTCAATGAGCAGTTCTTC
-	TRBV7-3	once	TRBJ2-7	CASSLVTDEQYF	TGTGCCAGCAGCTTAGTAACAGACGAGCAGTACTTC
TRBD2	TRBV5-1	-	TRBJ2-5	CASSPRTSSVETQYF	TGCGCCAGCAGCCCAAGGACTAGCTCGGTGGAGACCCAGTACTTC
TRBD1	TRBV5-1	-	TRBJ2-7	CASSSGQGMPGYEQYF	TGCGCCAGCAGCTCGGGACAGGGGATGCCGGGTTACGAGCAGTACTTC
TRBD1	TRBV19	-	TRBJ2-4	CASSITGTGGNIQYF	TGTGCCAGTAGTATAACCGGGACAGGGGGAAACATTCAGTACTTC
TRBD2	TRBV28	-	TRBJ2-5	CASSLLGGSMETQYF	TGTGCCAGCAGTTTACTGGGCGGGAGTATGGAGACCCAGTACTTC
TRBD1	TRBV14	once	TRBJ1-1	CASSQDRDRVGNSAFF	TGTGCCAGCAGCCAAGATCGGGACAGGGTTGGGAATTCGGCTTTCTTT
TRBD2	TRBV12-5	-	TRBJ2-4	CASGYSGRALTKNIQYF	TGTGCTAGTGGTTATAGCGGGAGGGCCCTAACCAAAAACATTCAGTACTTC
-	TRBV4-1	-	TRBJ2-7	CASSLEGSSYEQYF	TGCGCCAGCAGCCTCGAAGGGAGCTCCTACGAGCAGTACTTC
TRBD2	TRBV5-4	-	TRBJ2-1	CASGRLAGGGEQFF	TGTGCCAGCGGTCGGCTAGCGGGAGGAGGTGAGCAGTTCTTC
-	TRBV7-9	-	TRBJ1-4	CASSLVSNEKLFF	TGTGCCAGCAGCTTAGTATCGAATGAAAAACTGTTTTTT
-	TRBV30	few	TRBJ1-5	CAWSVRWGRQPQHF	TGTGCCTGGAGTGTACGATGGGGCCGTCAGCCCCAGCATTTT
TRBD2	TRBV25-1	-	TRBJ2-1	CASSERLAGGNEQFF	TGTGCCAGCAGTGAAAGACTAGCGGGAGGGAATGAGCAGTTCTTC
TRBD2	TRBV18	-	TRBJ2-3	CASSPTSGGNTDTQYF	TGTGCCAGCTCACCAACTAGCGGGGGGAACACAGATACGCAGTATTTT
-	TRBV30	once	TRBJ1-5	CAWATGSHSNQPQHF	TGTGCCTGGGCGACAGGCTCTCATAGCAATCAGCCCCAGCATTTT
-	TRBV18	-	TRBJ2-5	CASSPGGPETQYF	TGTGCCAGCTCACCCGGGGGGCCAGAGACCCAGTACTTC
-	TRBV7-3	few	TRBJ2-7	CASSLLGGVSAEQYF	TGTGCCAGCAGCTTACTGGGCGGGGTGTCTGCCGAGCAGTACTTC
TRBD2	TRBV28	-	TRBJ2-1	CALSGISSYNEQFF	TGTGCCCTCAGCGGGATTAGCTCCTACAATGAGCAGTTCTTC
TRBD1	TRBV27	once	TRBJ1-3	CASSKDRGSGNTIYF	TGTGCCAGCAGCAAAGACAGGGGCTCTGGAAACACCATATATTTT
TRBD1	TRBV28	-	TRBJ1-2	CASSRQGASYGYTF	TGTGCCAGCAGTCGTCAGGGGGCCAGCTATGGCTACACCTTC
TRBD1	TRBV5-6	-	TRBJ1-2	CASSLVGTGASGYTF	TGTGCCAGCAGCTTGGTGGGGACAGGCGCATCTGGCTACACCTTC
-	TRBV14	-	TRBJ1-4	CASSQRPGEKLFF	TGTGCCAGCAGCCAGAGACCGGGAGAAAAACTGTTTTTT
-	TRBV27	once	TRBJ2-5	CASSPIEYRARGETQYF	TGTGCCAGCAGTCCAATAGAGTACAGGGCTCGGGGAGAGACCCAGTACTTC
-	TRBV16	-	TRBJ2-2	CASSPGKQAGELFF	TGTGCCAGCAGCCCGGGGAAGCAGGCCGGGGAGCTGTTTTTT
TRBD1	TRBV28	-	TRBJ1-4	CASRPLTGGRNEKLFF	TGTGCCAGCAGACCCTTAACAGGGGGCAGGAATGAAAAACTGTTTTTT
-	TRBV5-1	-	TRBJ1-5	CASSLGAGGNQPQHF	TGCGCCAGCAGCTTGGGGGCAGGGGGCAATCAGCCCCAGCATTTT
-	TRBV6-1	-	TRBJ1-5	CASSVRGSEQPQHF	TGTGCCAGCAGTGTTCGGGGATCGGAACAGCCCCAGCATTTT
-	TRBV5-5	few	TRBJ1-1	CASSLLGYGDTEAFF	TGTGCCAGCAGCTTGCTCGGGTATGGAGACACTGAAGCTTTCTTT
-	TRBV2	-	TRBJ1-1	CASRSTRLNTEAFF	TGTGCCAGCAGATCGACACGGCTGAACACTGAAGCTTTCTTT
-	TRBV28	-	TRBJ1-5	CASSLYGDQPQHF	TGTGCCAGCAGTTTATACGGGGATCAGCCCCAGCATTTT
TRBD1	TRBV7-8	-	TRBJ2-7	CASSDGQVHEQYF	TGTGCCAGCAGCGACGGACAGGTACACGAGCAGTACTTC
-	TRBV28	-	TRBJ2-2	CASRLREFGELFF	TGTGCCAGCAGATTAAGGGAGTTCGGGGAGCTGTTTTTT
TRBD2	TRBV5-4	-	TRBJ2-2	CASGSPLAGINTGELFF	TGTGCCAGCGGAAGCCCACTAGCGGGGATTAACACCGGGGAGCTGTTTTTT
TRBD1	TRBV29-1	-	TRBJ2-7	CSVTGGHSYEQYF	TGCAGCGTGACAGGGGGTCACTCCTACGAGCAGTACTTC
TRBD1	TRBV28	-	TRBJ1-5	CASKGGDSNQPQHF	TGTGCCAGCAAGGGTGGGGACAGTAATCAGCCCCAGCATTTT